The 11 T cell receptor beta chains listed next were all sequenced from one sample in a study of T cells in Graves' hyperthyroidism and ophthalmopathy. From RNA transcripts, TCR beta CDR3 regions were amplified. A first-round RT-PCR of the TCR CDR3 used the HTBI primer set. TCRdb re-derived calls from the multiplex PCR reads in MiXCR, one entry per CDR3 protein. In the table there are about 720,000 distinct CDR3 sequences, around 17% of which are singletons. The sequencing input was blood. Receptors originate from a man aged 18 to 30 with Graves' hyperthyroidism.

This clonotype was detected ten times or more. The chain has TRBV30 and TRBJ2-4, with D perhaps matching TRBD2 (7 bases). Germline loops: CDR1 GTSNPN, CDR2 SVGIG (reference sequence). V lost 4 bases and J 9 bases, leaving 13 bases between the germline ends. The CDR3 covers 12 residues. The CDR3: CAWTGEGSIQYF. For the CDR3, the DNA is TGTGCCTGGACAGGGGAGGGGAGCATTCAGTACTTC.

The chain uses TRBV24-1 and TRBJ2-3; D might be TRBD1 (5 bases). The ends were cut back, 2 bases at V and 1 base at J, with 12 bases in the middle. The CDR3 length is 16 residues. Germline V gene lookup returns CDR1 KGHDR and CDR2 SFDVKD. The CDR3 DNA reads TGTGCCACCAGTGATTCCCAGGGCCTACGCACAGATACGCAGTATTTT. Its translation is CATSDSQGLRTDTQYF.

This clonotype was counted only a few times. The rearrangement links TRBV5-4 to TRBJ2-5, with D uncertain. Germline values: CDR1 SGHNT, CDR2 YYREEE (reference sequence). V was clipped by 1 base and J by 2 bases, with 9 bases between them. The CDR3 loop spans 14 amino acids. The CDR3 reads CASSLPDTQETQYF. The CDR3 nucleotides are TGTGCCAGCAGCTTGCCCGACACACAAGAGACCCAGTACTTC.

This clonotype was picked up many times. The rearrangement joins TRBV18 to TRBJ2-5; D possibly uses TRBD1 or TRBD2 (5 bases each). CDR3 length: 14 residues. V lost 6 bases and J 5 bases, leaving 16 bases between the germline ends. The germline gives CDR1 KGHSH, CDR2 LQKENI. The CDR3 protein is CASSPPGDVETQYF. The DNA for the CDR3 is TGTGCCAGCTCCCCCCCCGGGGACGTGGAGACCCAGTACTTC.

In this sample, this clonotype turned up a few times. The chain employs TRBV6-1 and TRBJ2-7, with TRBD1 matching over 10 bases. The CDR3 consists of 16 residues. Germline CDR1 reads MNHNS; CDR2 reads SASEGT. Trimming took 6 bases from V and 3 from J; bases not matched to a gene: 11. The DNA for the CDR3 is TGTGCCAGCAGCTCCCGCCGGGACAGGGGATACTACGAGCAGTACTTC. It codes for CASSSRRDRGYYEQYF.

The chain couples TRBV19 to TRBJ1-4; D is perhaps TRBD1 (5 bases). The germline V gene encodes CDR1 LNHDA and CDR2 SQIVND (reference sequence). CDR3 length equals 15 residues. V lost 4 bases and J lost 6, with 15 bases in between. For the CDR3, the DNA is TGTGCCAGTAGTAAGCGGTCCGGGGACGATGAAAAACTGTTTTTT. It yields the protein CASSKRSGDDEKLFF.

This clonotype was seen repeatedly, ten times or more. This chain uses TRBV2 with TRBJ2-1; possibly TRBD1 for D (6 bases). The CDR3 spans 14 residues. V shed 7 bases and J shed 4 bases, with 14 bases lying between them. Germline values: CDR1 SNHLY, CDR2 FYNNEI. The CDR3, as DNA: TGTGCCAGCAAGCCCAGGGGAACATACAATGAGCAGTTCTTC. Its protein is CASKPRGTYNEQFF.

The chain is built from TRBV3-1 and TRBJ2-5; either TRBD1 or TRBD2 may fit D (6 bases each). CDR3 length: 15 amino acids. The ends were cut back, 4 bases at V and 1 base at J, with 13 bases in the middle. Germline CDR1 reads LGHDT; CDR2 reads YNNKEL (reference sequence). The CDR3 reads CASSRPGAAQETQYF. For the CDR3, the DNA is TGTGCCAGCAGCCGTCCGGGGGCGGCCCAAGAGACCCAGTACTTC.

This clonotype turned up a few times. The J gene is TRBJ1-2, the V gene TRBV10-3; 8 nucleotides agree with TRBD1. Trimming at V came to 7 bases and at J to 4 bases, leaving 11 bases not matched to a gene. CDR1 ENHRY and CDR2 SYGVKD come from the germline V gene. This CDR3 has 15 residues. The CDR3 bases are TGTGCCATCACCGAGAGTCCAGGGGGCGCCTATGGCTACACCTTC. Its protein product is CAITESPGGAYGYTF.

The rearrangement joins TRBV4-3 to TRBJ2-1; D not certain. This CDR3 spans 13 amino acids. Germline V gene lookup returns CDR1 LGHNA and CDR2 YSLEER. Deletions cut 0 bases from V and 7 bases from J, with 7 bases between. CDR3 nucleotide sequence: TGCGCCAGCAGCCAAGATCAACATAATGAGCAGTTCTTC. This gives the protein CASSQDQHNEQFF.

To note about this clonotype: This could be a read error, since a much larger clone is one nucleotide away. This chain joins TRBV7-2 and TRBJ2-7; D possibly corresponds to TRBD2 (6 bases). Per the germline V gene, CDR1 is SGHTA and CDR2 is FQGNSA. This CDR3 is built from 13 residues. The V and J ends lost 5 bases and 7 bases respectively, with 15 bases between them. The CDR3 bases are TGTGCCAGCAGCACCCAGTGGCGGGGTGAGCAGTACTTC. This sequence encodes CASSTQWRGEQYF.